A single sample is the source of the 4 T cell receptor beta chains below, sequenced in a study of blood T cell repertoires in COVID-19. Profiled with immunoSEQ multiplex PCR; TCRdb holds only in-frame clones, not every one. The table includes 180,000 or so clones, more than 75% detected once. The sequencing input was peripheral blood. The receptors originated from a man younger than 35 with active or convalescent COVID-19.

This chain uses TRBV11-2 with TRBJ2-5, with 7 bases fitting TRBD2. This CDR3 has 15 residues. V lost 3 bases, J lost 1 base, and 5 bases stayed unmatched. Germline loops: CDR1 SGHAT, CDR2 FQNNGV. CDR3 nucleotide sequence: TGTGCCAGCAGCTTCTTTAGACTAGCCCAAGAGACCCAGTACTTC. Protein: CASSFFRLAQETQYF.

This clone was seen a few times. The chain carries TRBV7-9 and TRBJ1-3; 7 nucleotides line up with TRBD1. The CDR3 length is 17 residues. The germline V gene has CDR1 SEHNR and CDR2 FQNEAQ (reference sequence). J was trimmed by 4 bases and V by 0 bases; bases with no gene match: 9. DNA of the CDR3: TGTGCCAGCAGCTTAGCCTTCGGAGGGGGCTCGGGAAACACCATATATTTT. This gives the protein CASSLAFGGGSGNTIYF.

The chain uses TRBV4-3 and TRBJ1-1; a weak D match, TRBD1 (5 bases). CDR1 LGHNA and CDR2 YSLEER come from the germline V gene. Trimming removed 0 bases at V and 4 bases at J, with 15 bases between. There are 16 residues in the CDR3. The CDR3 nucleotides are TGCGCCAGCAGCCAAGACGGGGGAGGACTGATCACTGAAGCTTTCTTT. Protein product: CASSQDGGGLITEAFF.

The chain carries TRBV2 and TRBJ1-2; 7 bases match TRBD1. J was trimmed by 6 bases and V by 6 bases; bases with no gene match: 13. Germline CDR1 SNHLY, CDR2 FYNNEI. CDR3 length: 15 amino acids. CDR3 protein: CASSATLDRVNGYTF. Here the CDR3 DNA reads TGTGCCAGCAGCGCAACCCTTGACAGGGTGAATGGCTACACCTTC.